These T cell receptor beta chains were read from a single sample in a study of blood T cell repertoires in COVID-19. TCRdb keeps only in-frame clones here, not all; method: immunoSEQ multiplex PCR. The sample lists around 250,000 clones; about 90% were seen once. Specimen: PBMCs or T cells enriched from blood (not recorded which). The receptors originated from a human donor in a cohort exposed to, infected with or recovered from COVID-19 (not recorded which). The donor label of this sample is uncertain. Each CDR3 is given without its conserved first and last residue. Size is omitted from some rows. Given values are once, few, many or a class for expanded clones.

cdr3_aa: ASSEARQSLF; j_call: TRBJ1-4; clone_size: -; v_call: TRBV2
cdr3_aa: ASSYSGWLSGGEQY; j_call: TRBJ2-7; clone_size: -; v_call: TRBV6-5
cdr3_aa: ASRTHRDGYT; j_call: TRBJ1-2; clone_size: -; v_call: TRBV28
cdr3_aa: ASSSYGGWQY; j_call: TRBJ2-7; clone_size: -; v_call: TRBV5-6
cdr3_aa: ASGQPSSYEQY; j_call: TRBJ2-7; clone_size: -; v_call: TRBV12-5
cdr3_aa: ASSYSTGSPYGYT; j_call: TRBJ1-2; clone_size: -; v_call: TRBV6-5
cdr3_aa: ASLGLAGGLSYNEQF; j_call: TRBJ2-1; clone_size: -; v_call: TRBV2
cdr3_aa: ASSSLRGPHNEQF; j_call: TRBJ2-1; clone_size: -; v_call: TRBV11-2
cdr3_aa: ASSFREARGYGYT; j_call: TRBJ1-2; clone_size: -; v_call: TRBV7-9
cdr3_aa: ARGRDRVSPLH; j_call: TRBJ1-6; clone_size: -; v_call: TRBV14
cdr3_aa: ASSLGGDEQY; j_call: TRBJ2-7; clone_size: -; v_call: TRBV5-1
cdr3_aa: ASSQGASGVYNEQF; j_call: TRBJ2-1; clone_size: -; v_call: TRBV4-2
cdr3_aa: ASSLAPGPTEAF; j_call: TRBJ1-1; clone_size: -; v_call: TRBV7-2
cdr3_aa: ASSLLGAGGTGELF; j_call: TRBJ2-2; clone_size: -; v_call: TRBV5-1
cdr3_aa: ASSLSEYGYT; j_call: TRBJ1-2; clone_size: once; v_call: TRBV5-1
cdr3_aa: ASSEKRPGYT; j_call: TRBJ1-2; clone_size: -; v_call: TRBV2
cdr3_aa: SATGPTGELF; j_call: TRBJ2-2; clone_size: -; v_call: TRBV29-1